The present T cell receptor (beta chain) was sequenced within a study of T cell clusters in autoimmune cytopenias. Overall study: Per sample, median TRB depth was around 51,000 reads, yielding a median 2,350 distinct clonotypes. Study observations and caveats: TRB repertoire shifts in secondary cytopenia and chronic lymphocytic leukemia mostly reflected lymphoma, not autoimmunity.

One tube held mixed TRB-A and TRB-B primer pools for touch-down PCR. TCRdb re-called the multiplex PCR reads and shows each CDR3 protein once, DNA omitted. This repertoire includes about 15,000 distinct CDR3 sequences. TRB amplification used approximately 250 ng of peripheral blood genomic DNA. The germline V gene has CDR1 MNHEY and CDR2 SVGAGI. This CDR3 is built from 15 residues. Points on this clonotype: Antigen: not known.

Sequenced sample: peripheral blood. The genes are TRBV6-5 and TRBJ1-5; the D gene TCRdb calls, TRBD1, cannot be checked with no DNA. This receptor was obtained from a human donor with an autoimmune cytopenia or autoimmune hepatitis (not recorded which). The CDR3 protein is CASNQGVGPRQPQHF.